This T cell receptor beta chain was identified during a study of OX40 agonist ivuxolimab in advanced cancers. Data came from immunoSEQ multiplex PCR; TCRdb stores just in-frame clones and leaves some out. The sample carries 60,000 to 85,000 clones, about 93% recorded once. CDR1 and CDR2 from the germline V gene are SQVTM and ANQGSEA. The CDR3 has 13 residues. Trimming stripped 1 base from V and 2 bases from J, with 8 bases between. This chain uses TRBV29-1 with TRBJ2-5; D remains ambiguous. Sequenced here: CD4+ or CD8+ T cells sorted from blood, sampled in a trial of the OX40 agonist ivuxolimab. The receptor's source is an adult with an advanced solid tumor such as melanoma, head and neck, liver or kidney cancer. CDR3 amino acids: CSVEGIRQETQYF. CDR3 nucleotides: TGCAGCGTTGAAGGCATCAGGCAAGAGACCCAGTACTTC.